The T cell receptor (beta chain) described here comes from a study of radiotherapy plus CTLA-4 blockade in lung cancer. Study-wide results and limits: Once radiotherapy plus ipilimumab had been given, TCR clones derived from tumor expanded in blood. Among reported predictors of response, early blood T cell clone dynamics with interferon-beta performed best.

The assay was immunoSEQ multiplex PCR, and TCRdb's table has in-frame clones only and misses some. The sample holds tens of thousands of clones, under 80% seen once. Looked up from germline, CDR1 is LGHNA and CDR2 is YSLEER. This CDR3 has 17 residues. Trimming pared 0 bases from V and 0 bases from J, leaving 12 bases between. A remark on this clone: Its antigen remains unidentified.

This material consisted of peripheral blood, taken from a patient treated with radiotherapy plus ipilimumab. The TCR originated in a human donor with non-small cell lung cancer who had stable disease on radiotherapy plus ipilimumab. The V and J genes are TRBV4-3 and TRBJ2-1; D is perhaps TRBD1 (5 bases). CDR3 in DNA: TGCGCCAGCAGCCAAGATTTAAGGGGCGGCTCCTACAATGAGCAGTTCTTC. It translates to CASSQDLRGGSYNEQFF.